These 6 T cell receptor beta chains came from one sample sequenced in a study of blood T cell repertoires in COVID-19. Only in-frame clones appear in the TCRdb table, and some are missing; sequencing was by immunoSEQ multiplex PCR. Here the sample spans about 300,000 clones, just under 90% being singletons. Specimen: peripheral blood. All receptors derive from a woman aged 45-60 years with COVID-19, enrolled during active disease.

The chain uses TRBV4-2 and TRBJ1-4; D remains unclear. Trimming took 3 bases from V and 8 from J, leaving 13 bases between them. This CDR3 region has 14 residues. Per the germline V gene, CDR1 is LGHNA and CDR2 is YNFKEQ. The CDR3 nucleotides are TGTGCCAGCAGCCAGGAGAGGGCGGGGGAAAAACTGTTTTTT. This sequence encodes CASSQERAGEKLFF.

The chain combines TRBV29-1 with TRBJ2-6; 7 bases match TRBD1. CDR3 size: 17 residues. J was trimmed by 4 bases and V by 5 bases; bases with no gene match: 14. Germline assignment: CDR1 SQVTM and CDR2 ANQGSEA. CDR3 bases: TGCAGCGTTAGCCCAGGGGGATCAGTGTCCGGGGCCAACGTCCTGACTTTC. Residues: CSVSPGGSVSGANVLTF.

The CDR3 sequence: CASSHRRTSGREGQETQYF. CDR3 nucleotides: TGTGCCAGCAGTCATCGAAGGACTAGCGGGAGGGAGGGGCAAGAGACCCAGTACTTC. This chain uses TRBV27 with TRBJ2-5, with TRBD2 identical over 15 bases. The CDR3 spans 19 residues. Germline lookup yields CDR1 MNHEY and CDR2 SMNVEV (reference sequence). The ends lost 5 bases at V and 2 bases at J; junction bases unmatched: 12.

V usage is TRBV7-3 and J usage is TRBJ1-1; D is perhaps TRBD1 (6 bases). CDR1 is SGHTA and CDR2 is FQGTGA in the germline V gene. The V gene lost 6 bases and the J gene lost 0 bases, with 14 bases spanning the gap. The CDR3 runs to 15 residues. The CDR3 DNA sequence: TGTGCCAGCAGTCTCAAAGGGGGATTGAACACTGAAGCTTTCTTT. Amino acids: CASSLKGGLNTEAFF.

This clone was observed a single time. V and J are TRBV23-1 and TRBJ1-1; 9 bases are shared with TRBD1. TRBV23-1 is an open reading frame whose function is uncertain. The CDR3 is 15 amino acids. After removal of 2 bases from V and 3 bases from J, the junction contained 4 bases not matched to a gene. CDR3 coding DNA: TGCGCCAGCAGTCAAGGGGGACAGGGTGACACTGAAGCTTTCTTT. Translated: CASSQGGQGDTEAFF.

J is TRBJ1-2 and V is TRBV10-3, with D possibly being TRBD1 (6 bases). This CDR3 has 15 residues. In germline, CDR1 is ENHRY, CDR2 SYGVKD. V was clipped by 4 bases and J by 3 bases, with 15 bases between them. In DNA, the CDR3 is TGTGCCATCAGTGGGACAGAGGGAGGGTACTATGGCTACACCTTC. Translation gives CAISGTEGGYYGYTF.